These 27 T cell receptor beta chains were sequenced from one sample in a study of tumor and adjacent non-tumor tissue in lung cancer. A modified ARM-PCR protocol with three rounds of nested PCR amplified TCRbeta. Using its own MiXCR run on the multiplex PCR reads, TCRdb lists one record per CDR3 protein. The sample contains about 120,000 distinct CDR3 sequences, nearly 85% of which appear only once. RNA was extracted from bulk tissue without any cell sorting. The sequenced sample consisted of lung tumor tissue. All receptors come from a man aged 65-85 years with non-small cell lung cancer.

A note on this clonotype: At one end, the junction sequence differs from germline, possibly due to a read error. CDR3: CPSSPLKLAEQYF. In DNA form, the CDR3 reads TGTCCCAGCAGCCCTCTAAAACTAGCGGAGCAGTATTTC. The chain joins TRBV13 to TRBJ2-7, with 8 bases matching TRBD2. The CDR3 loop spans 13 amino acids. Germline loops: CDR1 PRHDT, CDR2 FYEKMQ (reference sequence).

As concerns this clonotype: Since no conserved phenylalanine or tryptophan closes the CDR3, a read error is the likely cause. The chain recombines TRBV11-3 with TRBJ1-1; D unclear. There are 13 residues in the CDR3. CDR1 is SGHNT, CDR2 YENEEA, per germline. This CDR3 reads CAISSFRYTEAFL. CDR3 bases: TGTGCCATCAGCTCATTTCGGTACACTGAAGCTTTCTTA.

In the case of this clonotype: In this CDR3 the conserved last residue, phenylalanine or tryptophan, is missing, so a read error is likely. The chain couples TRBV29-1 to TRBJ1-1; D is possibly TRBD1 (6 bases). CDR1 and CDR2 (germline): SQVTM, ANQGSEA. This CDR3 comprises 13 residues. The CDR3 is CNGDGTKYNEAFI. CDR3 sequence (DNA): TGCAACGGCGACGGGACAAAATACAATGAAGCTTTCATT.

As to this clonotype: Sequence at one end of the junction differs from germline and may be a read error. The chain couples TRBV12-3 or TRBV12-4 to TRBJ1-5; no definite D call. CDR3 size: 14 residues. CDR3: CASSFRTEYQPQNF. CDR3 nucleotides: TGTGCCAGCAGTTTTCGTACCGAGTATCAGCCCCAAAATTTT.

For this clonotype: Because it lacks the conserved phenylalanine or tryptophan at the end, this CDR3 is likely a read error. This rearrangement joins TRBV6-5 to TRBJ2-2, with a possible D match to TRBD2 (5 bases). V was shortened by 6 bases and J by 4 bases, with 12 bases between the two germline ends. The CDR3 is 14 residues long. The germline V gene encodes CDR1 MNHEY and CDR2 SVGAGI. This chain's CDR3 is CASRRQEVTGELFS. CDR3 bases: TGTGCCAGCAGAAGGCAGGAGGTCACCGGGGAGCTGTTTTCT.

This clonotype was counted once. The chain recombines TRBV6-6 with TRBJ1-5; perhaps TRBD1 as D (5 bases). The J call could be wrong; TRBJ2-3 is a better fit for the DNA end. CDR1 MNHNY and CDR2 SVGAGI come from the germline V gene (reference sequence). The CDR3 loop spans 15 amino acids. CDR3 loop: CASSYSGVSKQPQYF. For the CDR3, the DNA is TGTGCCAGCAGTTACTCAGGGGTTAGCAAACAGCCCCAGTATTTT.

Regarding this clonotype: At one of its ends the junction is not consistent with the germline gene, which may arise from a read error. V usage is TRBV29-1 and J usage is TRBJ1-1; 9 positions match TRBD1. CDR1 is SQVTM, CDR2 ANQGSEA, per germline. The CDR3 is 14 amino acids. The CDR3 reads CIVLDRDRDTDAFF. CDR3 in DNA: TGCATCGTTCTGGACAGGGACAGGGACACTGATGCTTTCTTT.

A note on this clonotype: One end of the junction varies from germline; a read error may be responsible. The chain has TRBV5-4 and TRBJ2-3; a weak D match, TRBD1 (7 bases). From germline, CDR1 is SGHNT and CDR2 YYREEE (reference sequence). The CDR3 length is 16 residues. The CDR3 here is CAGNPTTGRGTDTQYF. The CDR3 DNA is TGTGCCGGCAATCCGACTACCGGGAGAGGGACAGATACACAGTATTTT.

In regard to this clonotype: Mismatch with germline at one junction end may stem from a read error. This chain's CDR3 is CASSPTWHFYHNFDNSLLHF. For the CDR3, the DNA is TGTGCTAGCAGTCCTACCTGGCATTTTTATCATAACTTCGATAATTCACTCCTCCACTTT. The chain employs TRBV28 and TRBJ1-6; D not certain. This CDR3 contains 20 residues. Germline V gene lookup returns CDR1 MDHEN and CDR2 SYDVKM.

The J gene is TRBJ2-1, the V gene TRBV6-1; D may be TRBD1 (6 bases). The CDR3 is made up of 16 amino acids. Germline V CDR1 and CDR2: MNHNS, SASEGT. Trimming shortened V by 7 bases and J by 8 bases, and 24 bases separated the two germline ends. CDR3 in amino acids: CASILSGGTGSYEQFF. In DNA, the CDR3 is TGTGCCAGCATCCTAAGTGGGGGCACCGGGTCCTATGAGCAGTTCTTC.

This rearrangement joins TRBV6-5 to TRBJ1-3; D is uncertain. Germline V lookup: CDR1 MNHEY, CDR2 SVGAGI. Trimming removed 10 bases at V and 2 bases at J, with 12 bases between. CDR3 size: 13 residues. CDR3 coding DNA: TGTGCCATCAGACTGGACCCTGGAAACACCATATATTTT. It translates to CAIRLDPGNTIYF.

Notes on this clonotype: One end of the junction varies from germline; a read error may be responsible. V is TRBV20-1 and J is TRBJ1-4, with 8 bases that match TRBD1. Per the germline V gene, CDR1 is DFQATT and CDR2 is SNEGSKA (reference sequence). The CDR3 is made up of 15 amino acids. The CDR3 coding sequence is TGCGGTGCTAGAGATCAGAGGACAGGGAATGAAAAACTGCTTTTT. Translation: CGARDQRTGNEKLLF.

Comments on this clonotype: Compared with germline, one end of the junction differs, possibly owing to a read error. The V call is TRBV11-2, the J call TRBJ1-6; 8 positions agree with TRBD1. The CDR3 totals 14 residues. Germline-derived CDR1 and CDR2 are SGHAT and FQNNGV. In DNA, the CDR3 is TGCGCCAGCAGTCAGACAGGGGCGTATTCACCCCTCCAATTT. Encoded protein: CASSQTGAYSPLQF.

The rearrangement joins TRBV11-2 to TRBJ2-1; D uncertain. Germline V gene sequence: CDR1 SGHAT, CDR2 FQNNGV. CDR3 size: 14 residues. V was trimmed by 1 base and J by 4 bases, leaving 8 bases between them. The CDR3 sequence: CASSLVPVYNEQFF. CDR3 DNA: TGTGCCAGCAGCTTAGTGCCCGTATACAATGAGCAGTTCTTC.

A remark on this clonotype: One end of the junction fails to match germline, which may point to a read error. J is TRBJ2-7 and V is TRBV6-6; D ambiguous. This CDR3 is built from 14 residues. Germline V CDR1 and CDR2: MNHNY, SVGAGI (reference sequence). CDR3 bases: TGTGCCAACAGTTACTCGTCCCAATTGTACGAGCAGTATTTC. This gives the protein CANSYSSQLYEQYF.

Only one count was recorded for this clonotype. The junction departs from the called germline gene at one end, perhaps through a read error. This sequence joins TRBV6-2 or TRBV6-3 and TRBJ2-3; maybe TRBD2 (5 bases). There are 10 residues in the CDR3. Germline V gene sequence: CDR1 MNHEY, CDR2 SVGEGT. The CDR3 protein is CGSGTDTQYF. For the CDR3, the DNA is TGTGGCAGCGGCACCGATACGCAGTATTTT.

In the case of this clonotype: This is likely a read error, given that the CDR3 carries no conserved phenylalanine or tryptophan at its end. This sequence joins TRBV29-1 and TRBJ1-2, with D unresolved. Germline-derived CDR1 and CDR2 are SQVTM and ANQGSEA. The ends were cut back, 4 bases at V and 8 bases at J, with 11 bases in the middle. The CDR3 is 11 residues long. The CDR3 is CSVVASWGYTI. CDR3 DNA: TGCAGCGTTGTCGCAAGTTGGGGCTACACCATC.

In the case of this clonotype: One end of the junction varies from germline; a read error may be responsible. This chain joins TRBV29-1 and TRBJ2-1, with 8 bases fitting TRBD2. Germline V gene data show CDR1 as SQVTM and CDR2 as ANQGSEA. The CDR3 runs to 11 residues. The CDR3 DNA follows: TGCAGCATTGGAGCGGGGGATGAGCATTTCTTC. This sequence encodes CSIGAGDEHFF.

There are a few counts of this clonotype. Germline and junction disagree at one end, which may indicate a read error. The rearrangement joins TRBV12-3 or TRBV12-4 to TRBJ1-4, with 9 bases identical to TRBD1. The CDR3 is 18 residues long. CDR3 sequence: CTSSSYSLSTRTGAKLFF. CDR3 bases: TGTACCAGCAGTTCGTATTCCCTTTCAACTCGGACAGGGGCTAAACTGTTTTTT.

Remarks on this clonotype: The junction departs from the called germline gene at one end, perhaps through a read error. The V and J genes are TRBV11-3 and TRBJ2-2; either TRBD1 or TRBD2 may supply D (5 bases each). The germline gives CDR1 SGHNT, CDR2 YENEEA. The CDR3 consists of 15 residues. The CDR3 here is CASGPRRGNTRELFF. The CDR3 DNA reads TGTGCCAGCGGCCCGCGACGGGGCAACACCAGGGAGCTGTTTTTT.

On this clonotype: A single base separates this from a much larger clone, so it may be a read error. The chain uses TRBV5-1 and TRBJ2-7; D remains unclear. Trimming left V 4 bases short and J 0 bases short, with 14 bases between. This CDR3 spans 15 amino acids. The germline V gene encodes CDR1 SGHRS and CDR2 YFSETQ. The CDR3 is CASSPCDVSSYEQYF. The CDR3 bases are TGCGCCAGCAGCCCATGTGACGTTAGCTCCTACGAGCAGTACTTC.

A word on this clonotype: An end of the junction differs from the germline gene, which may be a read error. This chain links TRBV24-1 with TRBJ2-3, with TRBD1 matching 9 bases. The CDR3 sequence is 15 residues long. Germline V gene lookup returns CDR1 KGHDR and CDR2 SFDVKD. CDR3 sequence: CATSDQSQGAYTKYF. CDR3 bases: TGTGCTACCAGTGACCAGTCACAGGGGGCATATACGAAGTATTTT.

On this clonotype: The junction departs from the called germline gene at one end, perhaps through a read error. The chain carries TRBV5-6 and TRBJ1-2, with 7 bases matching TRBD1. Germline loops: CDR1 SGHDT, CDR2 YYEEEE. The CDR3 consists of 17 residues. CDR3 loop: CVSSLVVGVGQDYGYTF. CDR3 sequence (DNA): TGTGTCAGCAGCTTAGTGGTTGGTGTCGGACAGGACTATGGCTACACCTTC.

For this clonotype: The germline gene is not matched at one end of the junction; a read error may be the cause. This rearrangement joins TRBV6-5 to TRBJ1-3; D gene ambiguous. In germline, CDR1 is MNHEY, CDR2 SVGAGI. The CDR3 is 14 residues long. In DNA, the CDR3 is TGTGCCATCAGCAGGACGGTCTCTGGAAACAGCATATATTTT. Encoded protein: CAISRTVSGNSIYF.

The rearrangement links TRBV5-4 to TRBJ2-1; 8 nucleotides line up with TRBD2. The CDR3 runs 15 residues. In germline, CDR1 is SGHNT, CDR2 YYREEE (reference sequence). Trimming at V came to 1 base and at J to 7 bases, leaving 7 bases not matched to a gene. The CDR3 nucleotides read TGTGCCAGCAGCTTGTATGCGGGGGGCTGGAATGAGCAGTTCTTC. It specifies CASSLYAGGWNEQFF. Using reference TRBV5-4 and TRBJ2-1 for the parts outside the CDR3, the full variable domain is ETGVTQSPTHLIKTRGQQVTLRCSSQSGHNTVSWYQQALGQGPQFIFQYYREEENGRGNFPPRFSGLQFPNYSSELNVNALELDDSALYLCASSLYAGGWNEQFFGPGTRLTVL.

The sample holds many counts of this clonotype. The V gene is TRBV20-1, the J gene TRBJ1-6; no clear D gene. In germline, CDR1 is DFQATT, CDR2 SNEGSKA (reference sequence). V lost 3 bases and J lost 9, with 15 bases in between. The CDR3 is 14 residues long. CDR3 in amino acids: CSASGRFGGSPLHF. The CDR3 nucleotides read TGCAGTGCTAGTGGCAGGTTCGGTGGTTCACCCCTCCACTTT.

On this clonotype itself: One junction end disagrees with the germline gene, perhaps due to a read error. Here the CDR3 reads CSAGGGSAGVGTGELFF. In nucleotides, the CDR3 is TGCAGTGCTGGAGGTGGGAGTGCAGGAGTGGGCACCGGTGAGCTGTTTTTT. V and J are TRBV20-1 and TRBJ2-2; a weak D match, TRBD2 (5 bases). The CDR3 totals 17 residues. CDR1 and CDR2 (germline): DFQATT, SNEGSKA (reference sequence).